The 21 T cell receptor beta chains reported below all come from one sample, sequenced in a study of blood T cell repertoires in COVID-19. The protocol was immunoSEQ multiplex PCR, while the TCRdb copy is restricted to in-frame clones and leaves out a portion. The sample shows nearly 400,000 clones, about 90% of them seen only once. The specimen was PBMCs or T cells enriched from blood (not recorded which). These TCRs come from a woman younger than 45 who had recovered from COVID-19.

The CDR3 DNA reads TGCGCCAGCAGCTTAACCGGGACAGGCACTGAAGCTTTCTTT. It encodes CASSLTGTGTEAFF. The chain joins TRBV5-1 to TRBJ1-1; 8 bases map to TRBD1. V was pared by 2 bases and J by 4 bases, with 4 bases of the junction left unmatched. Germline values: CDR1 SGHRS, CDR2 YFSETQ. The CDR3 covers 14 residues.

V gene TRBV5-4 combines with J gene TRBJ2-1; a possible D gene is TRBD1 (5 bases). The germline V gene has CDR1 SGHNT and CDR2 YYREEE (reference sequence). The CDR3 covers 13 residues. Trimming shortened V by 4 bases and J by 6 bases, and 11 bases separated the two germline ends. CDR3 DNA: TGTGCCAGCAGCAGGGGAAATGCCAATGAGCAGTTCTTC. Its protein product is CASSRGNANEQFF.

In this sample, this clone turned up many times. V usage is TRBV27 and J usage is TRBJ2-7; possibly TRBD2 for D (5 bases). The CDR3 totals 15 residues. The germline gives CDR1 MNHEY, CDR2 SMNVEV (reference sequence). V lost 6 bases, J lost 0 bases, and 15 bases lay in between. The CDR3 nucleotides read TGTGCCAGCAGCACCCTCGGACTTAGCTCCTACGAGCAGTACTTC. It is translated as CASSTLGLSSYEQYF.

The V and J genes are TRBV9 and TRBJ1-2; TRBD1 agrees at 7 bases. J gave up 4 bases and V 4 bases, and 10 bases lay outside the gene matches. This CDR3 has 15 residues. Germline CDR1 SGDLS, CDR2 YYNGEE. CDR3 protein: CASSPHPRQGYGYTF. Written as DNA, the CDR3 is TGTGCCAGCAGCCCCCATCCCCGACAGGGCTATGGCTACACCTTC. The whole variable domain, filled in from reference TRBV9 and TRBJ1-2, reads DSGVTQTPKHLITATGQRVTLRCSPRSGDLSVYWYQQSLDQGLQFLIQYYNGEERAKGNILERFSAQQFPDLHSELNLSSLELGDSALYFCASSPHPRQGYGYTFGSGTRLTVV.

The V call is TRBV3-1 (or the pseudogene TRBV3-2), the J call TRBJ1-4, with 7 bases matching TRBD1. Germline lookup yields CDR1 LGHDT and CDR2 YNNKEL (reference sequence). With 4 bases clipped from V and 8 bases from J, the junction kept 10 bases outside the gene matches. The CDR3 has 15 residues. The CDR3 region is CASSLDGTVGEKLFF. CDR3 DNA sequence: TGTGCCAGCAGCCTGGACGGGACAGTAGGAGAAAAACTGTTTTTT.

The chain recombines TRBV7-9 with TRBJ2-3; D is undetermined. This CDR3 has 13 residues. V lost 2 bases to trimming and J lost 1 base, with 4 bases between them. Per the germline V gene, CDR1 is SEHNR and CDR2 is FQNEAQ (reference sequence). CDR3 residues: CASSLPGTDTQYF. The CDR3 bases are TGTGCCAGCAGCTTACCAGGCACAGATACGCAGTATTTT.

The count of this clone is one. The V and J genes are TRBV30 and TRBJ1-2, with no clear D. The V end lost 6 bases, the J end lost 0 bases, and 11 bases lay between the germline ends. Germline values: CDR1 GTSNPN, CDR2 SVGIG (reference sequence). The CDR3 has 13 residues. Here the CDR3 DNA reads TGTGCCTGTCATCCAGGCACTAACTATGGCTACACCTTC. This codes for CACHPGTNYGYTF.

The chain couples TRBV6-5 to TRBJ2-5; TRBD1 agrees at 9 bases. Germline V gene sequence: CDR1 MNHEY, CDR2 SVGAGI. V gave up 1 base and J gave up 5 bases; unmatched junction bases: 8. The CDR3 is 16 residues long. The CDR3, as DNA: TGTGCCAGCAGTTACTGGGAACAGGGGGCGGGGGAGACCCAGTACTTC. Its protein is CASSYWEQGAGETQYF.

The CDR3 DNA follows: TGTGCCACCAGTGACCCCGCTACAGGGAGCACAGATACGCAGTATTTT. It yields the protein CATSDPATGSTDTQYF. V and J are TRBV24-1 and TRBJ2-3; TRBD1 might be the D (6 bases). Germline V gene data show CDR1 as KGHDR and CDR2 as SFDVKD. V lost 4 bases and J 0 bases, leaving 13 bases between the germline ends. The CDR3 runs to 16 residues.

The genes are TRBV7-2 and TRBJ1-4; no reliable D call. CDR1 SGHTA and CDR2 FQGNSA come from the germline V gene. The germline V and J ends were trimmed by 8 bases and 8 bases, with 21 bases remaining between them. This CDR3 has 15 amino acids. The CDR3 protein is CASSSGGRGEEKLFF. The CDR3 DNA is TGTGCCAGCTCCTCAGGAGGGCGTGGAGAAGAAAAACTGTTTTTT.

The gene calls are TRBV30 and TRBJ1-1; D possibly corresponds to TRBD1 (6 bases). Trimming stripped 5 bases from V and 11 bases from J, with 27 bases between. This CDR3 region has 15 residues. Germline CDR1 and CDR2: GTSNPN and SVGIG (reference sequence). CDR3 amino acids: CAWGGGLWSYDAAFF. Here the CDR3 DNA reads TGTGCCTGGGGAGGGGGGCTTTGGTCCTATGATGCGGCTTTCTTT. The full variable domain, its missing parts supplied by reference TRBV30 and TRBJ1-1, is SQTIHQWPATLVQPVGSPLSLECTVEGTSNPNLYWYRQAAGRGLQLLFYSVGIGQISSEVPQNLSASRPQDRQFILSSKKLLLSDSGFYLCAWGGGLWSYDAAFFGQGTRLTVV.

The V and J genes are TRBV7-9 and TRBJ1-1; 9 bases map to TRBD1. CDR1 is SEHNR and CDR2 is FQNEAQ in the germline V gene (reference sequence). With V trimmed by 3 bases and J by 5 bases, 10 bases remained unmatched. The CDR3 has 16 amino acids. The CDR3 region is CASSLSRQGGSTEAFF. The CDR3 DNA is TGTGCCAGCAGCTTGAGCAGACAGGGGGGTTCGACTGAAGCTTTCTTT.

The DNA of the CDR3 is TGCGCCAGCAGCTTGAACCCTACCAGAAGCCGGGCCTACGAGCAGTACTTC. Protein sequence: CASSLNPTRSRAYEQYF. This chain connects TRBV5-1 to TRBJ2-7; D call uncertain. The germline CDR1 and CDR2 sequences are SGHRS and YFSETQ. CDR3 length: 17 residues. V lost 1 base and J 2 bases, leaving 19 bases between the germline ends.

The rearrangement uses TRBV4-2 and TRBJ1-2; 7 bases line up with TRBD1. With 1 base clipped from V and 5 bases from J, the junction kept 10 bases outside the gene matches. The CDR3 loop spans 16 amino acids. Germline V gene data show CDR1 as LGHNA and CDR2 as YNFKEQ. The CDR3 DNA reads as TGTGCCAGCAGCCAAGCAGGGGGTTCGGGAGTTTATGGCTACACCTTC. It translates to CASSQAGGSGVYGYTF.

The rearrangement links TRBV20-1 to TRBJ1-4; a possible D gene is TRBD1 (5 bases). CDR1 and CDR2 from the germline V gene are DFQATT and SNEGSKA (reference sequence). V was shortened by 3 bases and J by 8 bases, with 13 bases between the two germline ends. The CDR3 is made up of 13 amino acids. The CDR3: CSASARVNEKLFF. The CDR3 DNA reads TGCAGTGCTAGTGCCAGGGTTAACGAAAAACTGTTTTTT.

This chain's CDR3 is CASGRTGTDTQYF. The CDR3, as DNA: TGTGCCAGCGGCCGGACAGGGACAGATACGCAGTATTTT. V gene TRBV12-3 or TRBV12-4 combines with J gene TRBJ2-3; 8 positions agree with TRBD1. Trimming at V came to 8 bases and at J to 3 bases, leaving 4 bases not matched to a gene. CDR3 length: 13 residues.

This chain connects TRBV6-6 to TRBJ1-1, with no clear D. The V end lost 4 bases, the J end lost 11 bases, and 11 bases lay between the germline ends. CDR3 length: 11 amino acids. The V gene's germline CDR1 is MNHNY and CDR2 SVGAGI (reference sequence). CDR3 nucleotides: TGTGCCAGCAGTTCCCTCGCGCGGGCTTTCTTT. Translating gives CASSSLARAFF.

This sequence joins TRBV10-1 and TRBJ2-7; a weak D match, TRBD1 (6 bases). V lost 9 bases and J lost 0, with 30 bases in between. Germline values: CDR1 WNHNN, CDR2 SYGVQD (reference sequence). The CDR3 is made up of 19 amino acids. The CDR3 protein is CASNEPPRGSRDTSYEQYF. As DNA, the CDR3 is TGCGCCAGTAACGAACCGCCCCGGGGTTCCCGGGACACCTCCTACGAGCAGTACTTC.

The V call is TRBV15, the J call TRBJ2-1; 9 bases map to TRBD2. CDR1 is LNHNV and CDR2 is YYDKDF in the germline V gene (reference sequence). The CDR3 extends over 17 amino acids. Trimming at V came to 0 bases and at J to 7 bases, leaving 10 bases not matched to a gene. CDR3 residues: CATSRDEWGLAVNEQFF. In DNA, the CDR3 is TGTGCCACCAGCAGAGATGAGTGGGGACTAGCTGTAAATGAGCAGTTCTTC.

The chain links TRBV2 to TRBJ1-6; D gene uncertain. Trimming removed 6 bases at V and 0 bases at J, with 12 bases between. The CDR3 has 16 residues. Germline CDR1 is SNHLY and CDR2 is FYNNEI. Here the CDR3 DNA reads TGTGCCAGCAGCCTCGAGGCCATCTCCTATAATTCACCCCTCCACTTT. Its translation is CASSLEAISYNSPLHF.

The chain has TRBV5-1 and TRBJ2-1, with 9 bases aligning to TRBD2. There are 16 residues in the CDR3. V trimming: 5 bases; J trimming: 0 bases; junction bases outside the gene matches: 6. Germline CDR1 and CDR2: SGHRS and YFSETQ. The CDR3 reads CASRGAGGSSYNEQFF. In DNA form, the CDR3 reads TGCGCCAGCAGGGGGGCGGGAGGGTCCTCCTACAATGAGCAGTTCTTC.